The clone carrying this T cell receptor (beta chain) was observed a handful of times. Its antigen is currently unknown. This sample was taken from a study of human T cells and chemical hapten exposure. Study-level findings and limits: DPC sensitization produced no change in TCRs with frequency above 1 in 1000.

Sequencing started from total RNA isolated from unfractionated whole blood. Individual cDNA molecules in this library carried unique molecular identifiers. Methods used by the authors: Sampled TCR counts reached a median of 95,638 per sample, with values ranging from roughly 20,000 to 700,000. TCRdb ran MiXCR on the reads and lists one entry per CDR3 protein. TCRdb, not the original authors, processed these V and J calls. This sample yields 120,000 or so distinct CDR3 sequences, of which 8% to 9.5% are seen a single time; around 1.4% belongs to the top ten. The CDR3 has 15 amino acids. Looked up from germline, CDR1 is SNHLY and CDR2 is FYNNEI. The V end was cut by 6 bases, the J end by 4 bases, with 13 bases between.

The genes are TRBV2 and TRBJ1-6; D may be TRBD1 (5 bases). The sample comprised whole blood. The sequence was obtained from a human donor in good health. Some clones in this sample may be carry-over from other donors' samples. DNA for the CDR3: TGTGCCAGCAGACCCGGGACCGAATATAATTCACCCCTCCACTTT. The encoded protein is CASRPGTEYNSPLHF.